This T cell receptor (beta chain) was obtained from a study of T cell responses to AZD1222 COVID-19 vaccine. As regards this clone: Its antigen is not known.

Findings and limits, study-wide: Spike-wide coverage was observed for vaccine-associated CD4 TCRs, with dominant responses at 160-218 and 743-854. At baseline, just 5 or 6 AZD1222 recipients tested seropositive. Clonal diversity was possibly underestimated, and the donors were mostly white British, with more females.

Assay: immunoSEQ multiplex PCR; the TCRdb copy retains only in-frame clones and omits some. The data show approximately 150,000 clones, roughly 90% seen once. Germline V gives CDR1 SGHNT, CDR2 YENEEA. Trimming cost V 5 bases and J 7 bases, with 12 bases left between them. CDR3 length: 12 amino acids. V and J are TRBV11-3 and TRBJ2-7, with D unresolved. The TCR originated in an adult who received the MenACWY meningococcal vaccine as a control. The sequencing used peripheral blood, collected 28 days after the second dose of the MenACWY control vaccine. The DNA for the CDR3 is TGTGCCAGCAGCGTTAGTGTGGGGGAGCAGTACTTC. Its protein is CASSVSVGEQYF.